This TCR beta chain was found in a study of T cells after yellow fever vaccination (dated 2019 in TCRdb). Study-wide context: The SMART-Seq v4 Ultra Low Input RNA kit was used to prepare libraries from fractions with low cell numbers. Bulk TCR alpha and beta repertoires were sequenced longitudinally to track T-cell clones before and after primary and booster YFV17D yellow fever vaccination. Two healthy male donors, one aged 18 to 30 and one aged 30 to 40 years, were included in the cohort. Blood was drawn at multiple timepoints before and after primary and secondary immunization, with bulk PBMC replicates and cell subsets isolated. Overall results and qualifications from the work: The secondary T-cell response was found to be weaker but faster than the primary response, with a peak reached on day 5 rather than on day 15. A small fraction of clonotypes showed up in both the CD4 and CD8 compartments, probably as a result of convergent recombination. Because the study included only two donors, the extent to which the findings can be generalized is limited. Most clones expanded after primary vaccination (around 96% of CD4 and 80% to 90% of CD8) were re-detected after the booster, suggesting that broad memory maintenance occurred. Because abundant contaminating clonotypes from the bulk population could be contained in FACS-sorted repertoires, computational filtering was required.

This sample's treatment or condition label indicates: live attenuated yellow fever vaccine strain. A standard Ficoll-Paque protocol was used to isolate PBMCs from peripheral blood. Dynabeads CD4 and CD8 positive selection kits were used to isolate CD4 and CD8 T-cell fractions. TriZol was used to extract RNA from bulk PBMCs, CD4 and CD8 fractions, and dextramer-positive and dextramer-negative fractions. CDR1 and CDR2, looked up from the germline V gene, are SGHAT and FQNNGV. V is shortened by 5 bases, J by 6 bases, and the region joining them spans 17 bases. The CDR3 covers 14 residues, taking in both the cysteine and the phenylalanine. Just the 42-base CDR3 DNA is kept, in frame starting at base 1. TCR cDNA was made using 5'RACE template switching, a step that added a universal primer site and unique molecular identifiers. cDNA synthesis was primed from both the TCR alpha and TCR beta constant segments. Library amplification involved two PCR steps, and the second step added sample barcodes and sequencing adapters. Sequencing of libraries was done on Illumina HiSeq 2500 (2x100 bp) or NovaSeq (2x150 bp). The original methods were these. MIGEC was used to demultiplex reads and collapse the reads into UMI consensus sequences, and MiXCR was used for V(D)J alignment. Vaccine-responding clonotypes were defined with edgeR using replicate PBMC samples, requiring FDR below 0.01 and a log2 fold change above 5 up to day 15. CD4 or CD8 identity was assigned to each bulk clonotype according to whether the clonotype was present at higher abundance in the sequenced CD4 repertoire or the sequenced CD8 repertoire. TCRdb reprocessed the public reads (quality trimming at Q25 with fastp, clone calling with MiXCR) and kept in-frame beta chains. CDR3 protein sequences are deduplicated, and each keeps its most common genes and DNA. The V and J calls follow TCRdb's processing rather than the paper's. This sample lists over 150,000 distinct CDR3 sequences; approximately 6.2% were detected once. The ten largest clones capture nearly 3% of the sample.

Concerning this clonotype: Its antigen has not been determined. The sample holds no much larger clone one base away, and base qualities are not on file.

Material: CD4+ T cells sorted from PBMCs, obtained on the day of the first yellow fever vaccination. This chain joins TRBV11-2 to TRBJ2-7; TRBD1 could be the D gene, as 5 bases match. This clonotype was sampled from a man aged 18 to 29 who received the YFV17D yellow fever vaccine. In nucleotides, the sequence is TGTGCCAGCAGCAACACGTCCAGGGCGATCGAGCAGTACTTC. Translation gives CASSNTSRAIEQYF. With the rest looked up from the reference TRBV11-2 and TRBJ2-7 genes rather than sequenced, the full variable domain is EAGVAQSPRYKIIEKRQSVAFWCNPISGHATLYWYQQILGQGPKLLIQFQNNGVVDDSQLPKDRFSAERLKGVDSTLKIQPAKLEDSAVYLCASSNTSRAIEQYFGPGTRLTVT.